Following are 27 T cell receptor beta chains from one sample sequenced in a study of control samples from healthy donors and cancer patients. Assay used: immunoSEQ multiplex PCR; TCRdb lists only in-frame clones, some missing. The data show about 130,000 clones, roughly 84% seen once. Sequencing was done on a sample of blood. These receptors originate from a man between 18 and 35 years old in good health.

Only a few counts were recorded for this clone. This sequence joins TRBV6-5 and TRBJ1-2, with D unresolved. Germline assignment: CDR1 MNHEY and CDR2 SVGAGI. V shed 5 bases and J shed 4 bases, with 5 bases lying between them. There are 11 residues in the CDR3. For the CDR3, the DNA is TGTGCCAGCAGTAATGGCTATGGCTACACCTTC. Its translation is CASSNGYGYTF.

This clone is a singleton in its sample. The J gene is TRBJ2-5, the V gene TRBV20-1; possibly TRBD1 or TRBD2 for D (5 bases each). V lost 3 bases, J lost 2 bases, and 16 bases lay in between. Germline CDR1 DFQATT, CDR2 SNEGSKA (reference sequence). This CDR3 region has 15 residues. For the CDR3, the DNA is TGCAGTGCTAGTTTGGTCCCTGGGACGCAAGAGACCCAGTACTTC. It encodes CSASLVPGTQETQYF.

This clone was found a few times. The chain has TRBV18 and TRBJ2-7; 7 bases match TRBD2. The ends lost 6 bases at V and 6 bases at J; junction bases unmatched: 8. CDR1 and CDR2 from the germline V gene are KGHSH and LQKENI. The CDR3 loop spans 13 amino acids. The CDR3 coding sequence is TGTGCCAGCTCCCCCGGGACTAAGCGCGAGCAGTACTTC. It encodes CASSPGTKREQYF.

V gene TRBV4-3 combines with J gene TRBJ2-2; TRBD1 might be the D (7 bases). CDR3 size: 15 residues. Germline CDR1 reads LGHNA; CDR2 reads YSLEER. V gave up 3 bases and J gave up 5 bases, with 13 bases separating them. This CDR3 reads CASSQSGGITGELFF. CDR3 nucleotides: TGCGCCAGCAGCCAGTCAGGGGGGATTACCGGGGAGCTGTTTTTT.

The rearrangement joins TRBV5-1 to TRBJ2-5; D remains unclear. CDR3 length: 14 amino acids. CDR1 is SGHRS and CDR2 is YFSETQ in the germline V gene. Trimming cost V 0 bases and J 2 bases, with 8 bases left between them. The CDR3: CASSLDRVQETQYF. The DNA for the CDR3 is TGCGCCAGCAGCTTGGATAGGGTACAAGAGACCCAGTACTTC.

This clone was counted a single time. The chain uses TRBV27 and TRBJ2-1; 8 nucleotides agree with TRBD2. Germline CDR1 is MNHEY and CDR2 is SMNVEV (reference sequence). J lost 0 bases, V lost 6 bases, and 13 bases had no gene match. CDR3 length: 18 residues. The CDR3 reads CASSLAGPSPSSYNEQFF. As DNA, the CDR3 is TGTGCCAGCAGCCTAGCGGGTCCCTCACCAAGCTCCTACAATGAGCAGTTCTTC.

The V gene is TRBV28, the J gene TRBJ1-5; D not resolved. V was cut by 5 bases and J by 2 bases, with 10 bases left in between. Germline values: CDR1 MDHEN, CDR2 SYDVKM. The CDR3 has 14 amino acids. CDR3 DNA: TGTGCCAGCAGTCCCGGAGGCGGCAATCAGCCCCAGCATTTT. It encodes CASSPGGGNQPQHF. Based on the CDR3 plus reference TRBV28 and TRBJ1-5, the full variable domain is DVKVTQSSRYLVKRTGEKVFLECVQDMDHENMFWYRQDPGLGLRLIYFSYDVKMKEKGDIPEGYSVSREKKERFSLILESASTNQTSMYLCASSPGGGNQPQHFGDGTRLSIL.

V usage is TRBV7-3 and J usage is TRBJ2-3; D unclear. The CDR3 has 15 amino acids. Trimming left V 2 bases short and J 0 bases short, with 9 bases between. Germline CDR1 reads SGHTA; CDR2 reads FQGTGA. DNA for the CDR3: TGTGCCAGCAGCTTAGGTACGGTCAGCACAGATACGCAGTATTTT. Translation: CASSLGTVSTDTQYF.

The gene calls are TRBV9 and TRBJ1-5, with a weak D call TRBD1 (5 bases). With 1 base removed from V and 3 bases from J, the gap between germline ends came to 8 bases. This CDR3 has 14 residues. Per the germline V gene, CDR1 is SGDLS and CDR2 is YYNGEE. This CDR3 is CASSVTGSNQPQHF. The CDR3 DNA reads as TGTGCCAGCAGCGTAACAGGCTCCAATCAGCCCCAGCATTTT.

The chain combines TRBV5-1 with TRBJ1-2; D is uncertain. CDR1 is SGHRS, CDR2 YFSETQ, per germline. The CDR3 totals 13 residues. Trimming cost V 2 bases and J 2 bases, with 7 bases left between them. CDR3 sequence reads: CASSFRVNYGYTF. Written as DNA, the CDR3 is TGCGCCAGCAGCTTCCGTGTGAACTATGGCTACACCTTC.

This chain uses TRBV12-3 or TRBV12-4 with TRBJ1-2; no reliable D call. The V and J ends lost 1 base and 12 bases respectively, with 15 bases between them. This CDR3 is built from 13 residues. The CDR3 loop is CASSLGGFAVNTF. CDR3 sequence (DNA): TGTGCCAGCAGTTTAGGAGGGTTCGCAGTAAACACCTTC.

This sequence joins TRBV4-1 and TRBJ1-1; D remains unclear. Germline V CDR1 and CDR2: MGHRA, YSYEKL. V was shortened by 0 bases and J by 1 base, with 12 bases between the two germline ends. The CDR3 spans 16 residues. This CDR3 reads CASSQDLEDTNTEAFF. The CDR3 DNA reads as TGCGCCAGCAGCCAAGATCTTGAAGACACGAACACTGAAGCTTTCTTT.

The genes are TRBV28 and TRBJ1-2; D perhaps matches TRBD1 (5 bases). Germline V lookup: CDR1 MDHEN, CDR2 SYDVKM. The CDR3 length is 14 residues. Trimming took 4 bases from V and 4 from J, leaving 13 bases between them. The CDR3 here is CASSSHGGTYGYTF. Written as DNA, the CDR3 is TGTGCCAGCAGTTCCCACGGGGGGACCTATGGCTACACCTTC.

This rearrangement joins TRBV7-8 to TRBJ2-5, with D perhaps TRBD1 or TRBD2 (5 bases each). The CDR3 has 13 residues. V dropped 1 base and J dropped 6 bases, with 9 bases sitting between them. Germline V lookup: CDR1 SGHVS, CDR2 FQNEAQ. The CDR3 here is CASSLGREQTQYF. The CDR3 coding sequence is TGTGCCAGCAGCTTAGGCAGGGAGCAGACCCAGTACTTC. The full variable domain, completed using reference TRBV7-8 and TRBJ2-5, is GAGVSQSPRYKVAKRGQDVALRCDPISGHVSLFWYQQALGQGPEFLTYFQNEAQLDKSGLPSDRFFAERPEGSVSTLKIQRTQQEDSAVYLCASSLGREQTQYFGPGTRLLVL.

The V and J genes are TRBV19 and TRBJ1-2; D is undetermined. From germline, CDR1 is LNHDA and CDR2 SQIVND (reference sequence). V was clipped by 4 bases and J by 10 bases, with 22 bases between them. CDR3 length equals 15 residues. CDR3: CASSTIHSPTMVYTF. CDR3 DNA: TGTGCCAGTAGTACGATACACTCCCCCACTATGGTCTACACCTTC.

The V and J genes are TRBV9 and TRBJ2-2; D gene unclear. This CDR3 spans 12 amino acids. Trimming pared 5 bases from V and 5 bases from J, leaving 7 bases between. Germline-derived CDR1 and CDR2 are SGDLS and YYNGEE. This chain's CDR3 is CASRGKTGELFF. CDR3 sequence (DNA): TGTGCCAGCAGGGGAAAGACCGGGGAGCTGTTTTTT. Full variable domain (rest looked up from reference TRBV9 and TRBJ2-2): DSGVTQTPKHLITATGQRVTLRCSPRSGDLSVYWYQQSLDQGLQFLIQYYNGEERAKGNILERFSAQQFPDLHSELNLSSLELGDSALYFCASRGKTGELFFGEGSRLTVL.

The V call is TRBV5-4, the J call TRBJ2-7; D may be TRBD2 (7 bases). Trimming removed 1 base from V and 6 bases from J, with 14 bases in between. Germline CDR1 SGHNT, CDR2 YYREEE (reference sequence). This CDR3 is 14 amino acids long. The CDR3 reads CASSLNWGGGEQYF. The CDR3 DNA follows: TGTGCCAGCAGCTTGAACTGGGGGGGCGGCGAGCAGTACTTC.

J is TRBJ1-4 and V is TRBV5-1, with D tentatively TRBD1 (5 bases). V lost 1 base to trimming and J lost 2 bases, with 21 bases between them. Germline V gene data show CDR1 as SGHRS and CDR2 as YFSETQ. The CDR3 consists of 19 residues. The CDR3 loop reads CASSLRPGQGETTNEKLFF. CDR3 nucleotides: TGCGCCAGCAGCTTGAGGCCCGGCCAGGGCGAGACCACTAATGAAAAACTGTTTTTT.

V usage is TRBV28 and J usage is TRBJ2-7, with 10 bases fitting TRBD1. V gave up 6 bases and J gave up 6 bases; unmatched junction bases: 11. From germline, CDR1 is MDHEN and CDR2 SYDVKM. The CDR3 covers 15 residues. CDR3 in DNA: TGTGCCAGCAGCTTTGCCGGGACAGGGGTTCCCGAGCAGTACTTC. Its protein product is CASSFAGTGVPEQYF.

The genes are TRBV7-9 and TRBJ1-1; TRBD1 might be the D (5 bases). Germline CDR1 is SEHNR and CDR2 is FQNEAQ (reference sequence). The CDR3 is made up of 15 amino acids. V was trimmed by 0 bases and J by 2 bases, leaving 10 bases between them. The CDR3 loop is CASSLAGGGNTEAFF. CDR3 bases: TGTGCCAGCAGCTTAGCGGGGGGAGGAAACACTGAAGCTTTCTTT. Full variable domain (outside the CDR3, taken from reference TRBV7-9 and TRBJ1-1): DTGVSQNPRHKITKRGQNVTFRCDPISEHNRLYWYRQTLGQGPEFLTYFQNEAQLEKSRLLSDRFSAERPKGSFSTLEIQRTEQGDSAMYLCASSLAGGGNTEAFFGQGTRLTVV.

V and J are TRBV4-2 and TRBJ2-6; tentatively, D is TRBD2 (5 bases). Germline loops: CDR1 LGHNA, CDR2 YNFKEQ. This CDR3 region has 17 residues. V lost 2 bases and J 4 bases, leaving 15 bases between the germline ends. The CDR3 DNA is TGTGCCAGCAGCCAACTGGACTCGTCGATAGGGGCCAACGTCCTGACTTTC. This gives the protein CASSQLDSSIGANVLTF.

The chain uses TRBV6-2 or TRBV6-3 and TRBJ2-1; 10 bases are shared with TRBD1. The CDR3 spans 13 residues. The V gene end was trimmed by 4 bases and the J gene end by 8 bases; junction bases not matched to a gene: 2. The V gene's germline CDR1 is MNHEY and CDR2 SVGEGT. The CDR3: CASSSTGGHEQFF. In nucleotides, the CDR3 is TGTGCCAGCAGTTCGACAGGGGGCCATGAGCAGTTCTTC.

This chain links TRBV10-3 with TRBJ2-1, with D possibly being TRBD1 or TRBD2 (5 bases each). This CDR3 contains 13 residues. V was shortened by 10 bases and J by 9 bases, with 19 bases between the two germline ends. The germline gives CDR1 ENHRY, CDR2 SYGVKD. The CDR3 sequence is CASLRDPAGEQFF. For the CDR3, the DNA is TGTGCCAGCCTAAGGGACCCGGCGGGTGAGCAGTTCTTC.

The V gene is TRBV19, the J gene TRBJ1-5; TRBD1 matches 9 bases. The junction had 15 bases not matched to a gene; V was cut back by 6 bases and J by 3 bases. The CDR3 has 18 amino acids. Germline CDR1 and CDR2: LNHDA and SQIVND (reference sequence). As DNA, the CDR3 is TGTGCCAGTAGCTATATGGCCTCCGGGACAGGGAACAATCAGCCCCAGCATTTT. Translation: CASSYMASGTGNNQPQHF.

Here the CDR3 DNA reads TGTGCCAGCAGTGATAATGGACTAGCGGGGGAGGAGCAGTTCTTC. Translating it yields CASSDNGLAGEEQFF. This sequence joins TRBV25-1 and TRBJ2-1; the match to TRBD2 covers 13 bases. The length of the CDR3 is 15 residues. Germline V gene lookup returns CDR1 MGHDK and CDR2 SYGVNS. Trimming cost V 3 bases and J 10 bases; bases outside gene matches: 6.

This chain connects TRBV5-1 to TRBJ1-3; D is undetermined. The V end was cut by 0 bases, the J end by 1 base, with 5 bases between. Per germline, CDR1 SGHRS and CDR2 YFSETQ. The CDR3 is made up of 14 amino acids. The CDR3 DNA reads TGCGCCAGCAGCTTGGAGGCTTCTGGAAACACCATATATTTT. Its translation is CASSLEASGNTIYF.

This chain joins TRBV10-3 and TRBJ2-1; 10 nucleotides agree with TRBD2. CDR1 is ENHRY, CDR2 SYGVKD, per germline. The junction had 15 bases not matched to a gene; V was cut back by 10 bases and J by 0 bases. CDR3 length: 18 residues. This CDR3 is CASLAVAGGRSSYNEQFF. The CDR3 nucleotides are TGTGCCAGCCTCGCGGTAGCGGGAGGACGTAGCTCCTACAATGAGCAGTTCTTC.